This TCR beta chain was documented in a study of glioma-infiltrating T cells after dendritic cell vaccination. Study at large: Autologous tumor lysate-pulsed dendritic cell vaccination was given between about 2003 and 2013.

Assay used: immunoSEQ multiplex PCR; TCRdb lists only in-frame clones, some missing. The sample carries roughly 41,000 clones, almost 85% recorded once. Germline V CDR1 and CDR2: SGHDT, YYEEEE. V dropped 5 bases and J dropped 7; count of bases not matched to a gene: 7. The CDR3 is made up of 15 amino acids. The TCR sequence derives from a human donor with glioblastoma. The sequenced sample was blood, obtained before dendritic cell vaccination. The V call is TRBV5-6, the J call TRBJ2-3, with 13 positions matching TRBD2. CDR3 region: CASSWTSGGGNTQYF. CDR3 bases: TGTGCCAGCAGTTGGACTAGCGGGGGAGGTAATACGCAGTATTTT.